This record concerns one TCR beta chain sequence. Its antigen is currently unknown. Time point: cycle 4 day 1 (C4D1), after six to seven weeks of nivolumab. Brentuximab vedotin exposure varied, and every patient relapsed after autologous stem cell transplantation. The data were taken from a study of PD-1 blockade in classical Hodgkin lymphoma. General observations from the study: Compared with healthy donors, newly diagnosed patients reportedly showed lower baseline TCR diversity. Whoever responded completely had baseline diversity much like that seen in newly diagnosed patients.

This CDR3 has 14 amino acids. V was pared by 4 bases and J by 4 bases, with 4 bases of the junction left unmatched. The method was immunoSEQ multiplex PCR; TCRdb's version includes in-frame clones alone and lacks a portion of them. The data show roughly 42,000 clones, 65% to 70% seen once. Source: peripheral blood mononuclear cells (PBMCs), taken before the fourth cycle of nivolumab. The source of this sequence is a human donor with classical Hodgkin lymphoma. J is TRBJ2-7 and V is TRBV23-1; 10 bases agree with TRBD2. TRBV23-1 is reported as an ORF; its role is uncertain. DNA of the CDR3: TGCGCCAGCAGTCGACGACTAGCGGGTTACGAGCAGTACTTC. Residues: CASSRRLAGYEQYF.